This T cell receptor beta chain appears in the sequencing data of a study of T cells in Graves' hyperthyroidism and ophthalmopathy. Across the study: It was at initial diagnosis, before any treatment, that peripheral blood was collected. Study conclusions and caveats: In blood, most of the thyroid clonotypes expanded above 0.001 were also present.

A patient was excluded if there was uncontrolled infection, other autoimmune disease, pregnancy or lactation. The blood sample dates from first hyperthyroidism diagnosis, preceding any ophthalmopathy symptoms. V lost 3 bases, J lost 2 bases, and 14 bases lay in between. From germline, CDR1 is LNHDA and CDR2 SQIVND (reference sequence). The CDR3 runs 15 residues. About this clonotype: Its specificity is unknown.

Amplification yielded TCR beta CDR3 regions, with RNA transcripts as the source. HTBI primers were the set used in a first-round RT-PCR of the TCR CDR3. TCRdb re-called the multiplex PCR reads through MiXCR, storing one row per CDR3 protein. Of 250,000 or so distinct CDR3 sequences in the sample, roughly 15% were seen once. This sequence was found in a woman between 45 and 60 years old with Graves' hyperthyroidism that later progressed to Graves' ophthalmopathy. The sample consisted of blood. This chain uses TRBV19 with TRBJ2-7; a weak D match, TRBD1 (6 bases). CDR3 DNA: TGTGCCAGTAGTATGGGACACCATGGGGCCTACGAGCAGTACTTC. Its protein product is CASSMGHHGAYEQYF.